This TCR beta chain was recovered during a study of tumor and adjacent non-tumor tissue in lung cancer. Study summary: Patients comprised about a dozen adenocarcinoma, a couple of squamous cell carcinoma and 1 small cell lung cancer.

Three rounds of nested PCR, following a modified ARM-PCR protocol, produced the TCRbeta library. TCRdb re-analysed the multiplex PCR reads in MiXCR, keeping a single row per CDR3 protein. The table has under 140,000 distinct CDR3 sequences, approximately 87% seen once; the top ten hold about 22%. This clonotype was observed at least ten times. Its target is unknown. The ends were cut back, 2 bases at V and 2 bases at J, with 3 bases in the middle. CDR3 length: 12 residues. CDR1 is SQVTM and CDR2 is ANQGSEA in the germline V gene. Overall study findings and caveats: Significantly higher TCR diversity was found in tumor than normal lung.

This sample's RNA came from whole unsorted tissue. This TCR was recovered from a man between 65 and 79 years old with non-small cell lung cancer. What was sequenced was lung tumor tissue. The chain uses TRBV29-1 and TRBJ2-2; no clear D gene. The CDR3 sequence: CSVEHNTGELFF. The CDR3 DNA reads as TGCAGCGTTGAACACAACACCGGGGAGCTGTTTTTT.